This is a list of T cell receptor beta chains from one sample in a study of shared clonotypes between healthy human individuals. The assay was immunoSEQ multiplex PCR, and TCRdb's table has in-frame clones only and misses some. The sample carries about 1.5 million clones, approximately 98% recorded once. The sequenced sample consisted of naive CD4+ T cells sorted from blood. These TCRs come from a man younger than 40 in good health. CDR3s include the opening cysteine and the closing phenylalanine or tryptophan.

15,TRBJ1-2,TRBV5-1,CASSFGGPITYGYTF
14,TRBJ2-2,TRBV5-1,CASSLAAGPGELFF
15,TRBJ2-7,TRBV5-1,CASSPDRGDSYEQYF
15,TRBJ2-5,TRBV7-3,CASSSSGRGGETQYF
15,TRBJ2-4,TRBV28,CASSLNQGAKNIQYF
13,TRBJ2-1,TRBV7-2,CASSRLGRGEQFF
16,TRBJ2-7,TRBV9,CASSVASGAISYEQYF
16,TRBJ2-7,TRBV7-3,CASSLTKAGGPYEQYF
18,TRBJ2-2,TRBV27,CASSIRRTLAGGTGELFF
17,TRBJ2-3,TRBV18,CASSLPGLAGGTDTQYF
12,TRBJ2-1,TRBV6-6,CASSQGGNEQFF
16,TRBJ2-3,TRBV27,CASSLGLAGGSDTQYF
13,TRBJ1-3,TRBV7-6,CASSSGPVDTIYF
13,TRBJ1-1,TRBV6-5,CASSAPPGPEAFF
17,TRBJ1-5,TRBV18,CASSPLDRGAPNQPQHF